The 5 T cell receptor beta chains presented below share a single source sample, sequenced in a study of shared clonotypes between healthy human individuals. TCRdb's table, derived via immunoSEQ multiplex PCR, lists solely in-frame clones and lacks some. This table holds more than 2 million clones, roughly 94% found once. The material sequenced was naive CD4+ T cells sorted from blood. Indicated subset: CD45RA+ positively selected. The receptors were sampled from a man younger than 30 in good health.

This chain uses TRBV7-3 with TRBJ1-6; no definite D call. Germline lookup yields CDR1 SGHTA and CDR2 FQGTGA. V was cut by 5 bases and J by 0 bases, with 8 bases left in between. The CDR3 extends over 15 amino acids. Written as DNA, the CDR3 is TGTGCCAGCAGCCAAGAGAGCTCCTATAATTCACCCCTCCACTTT. Its translation is CASSQESSYNSPLHF.

V is TRBV12-5 and J is TRBJ1-5; no definite D call. The CDR3 contains 16 residues. Germline lookup yields CDR1 LGHNT and CDR2 FRNRAP. V was shortened by 0 bases and J by 2 bases, with 11 bases between the two germline ends. DNA for the CDR3: TGTGCTAGTGGTTTGGTTGGTGAATTGGGCAATCAGCCCCAGCATTTT. Translating it yields CASGLVGELGNQPQHF.

The rearrangement uses TRBV7-2 and TRBJ2-7, with D perhaps given as TRBD1 or TRBD2 (5 bases each). Germline V gene sequence: CDR1 SGHTA, CDR2 FQGNSA. CDR3 length: 15 residues. V was shortened by 6 bases and J by 3 bases, with 18 bases between the two germline ends. In nucleotides, the CDR3 is TGTGCCAGCAGTTCCACCCCGGGACCCAGCTACGAGCAGTACTTC. Amino acid sequence: CASSSTPGPSYEQYF.

The chain recombines TRBV4-2 with TRBJ1-4; no clear D. Germline-derived CDR1 and CDR2 are LGHNA and YNFKEQ. The CDR3 is 15 amino acids. V shed 0 bases and J shed 5 bases, with 10 bases lying between them. The CDR3 is CASSQEGYTNEKLFF. The DNA of the CDR3 is TGTGCCAGCAGCCAAGAAGGGTACACAAATGAAAAACTGTTTTTT.

The chain links TRBV28 to TRBJ2-7; TRBD1 matches 11 bases. J gave up 7 bases and V 5 bases, and 10 bases lay outside the gene matches. Germline V gene lookup returns CDR1 MDHEN and CDR2 SYDVKM. The CDR3 totals 15 residues. CDR3 nucleotide sequence: TGTGCCAGCAGTCTATCGGGACAGGGGGTGGTAGAGCAGTACTTC. It specifies CASSLSGQGVVEQYF.